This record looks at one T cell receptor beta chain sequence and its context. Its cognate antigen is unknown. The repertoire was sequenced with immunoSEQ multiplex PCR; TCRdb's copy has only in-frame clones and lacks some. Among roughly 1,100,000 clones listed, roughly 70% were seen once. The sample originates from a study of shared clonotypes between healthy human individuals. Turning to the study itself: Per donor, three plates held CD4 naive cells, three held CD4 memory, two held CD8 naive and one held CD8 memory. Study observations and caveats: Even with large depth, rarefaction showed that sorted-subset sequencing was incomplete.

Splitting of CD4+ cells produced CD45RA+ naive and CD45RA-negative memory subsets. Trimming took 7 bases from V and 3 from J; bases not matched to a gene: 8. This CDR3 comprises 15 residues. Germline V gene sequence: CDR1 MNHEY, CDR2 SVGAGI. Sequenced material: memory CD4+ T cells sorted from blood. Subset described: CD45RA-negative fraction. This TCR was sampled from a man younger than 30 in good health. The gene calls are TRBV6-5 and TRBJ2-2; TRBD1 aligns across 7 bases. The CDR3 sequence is CASMDRLVDTGELFF. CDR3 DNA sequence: TGTGCCAGCATGGACAGGCTTGTCGACACCGGGGAGCTGTTTTTT.